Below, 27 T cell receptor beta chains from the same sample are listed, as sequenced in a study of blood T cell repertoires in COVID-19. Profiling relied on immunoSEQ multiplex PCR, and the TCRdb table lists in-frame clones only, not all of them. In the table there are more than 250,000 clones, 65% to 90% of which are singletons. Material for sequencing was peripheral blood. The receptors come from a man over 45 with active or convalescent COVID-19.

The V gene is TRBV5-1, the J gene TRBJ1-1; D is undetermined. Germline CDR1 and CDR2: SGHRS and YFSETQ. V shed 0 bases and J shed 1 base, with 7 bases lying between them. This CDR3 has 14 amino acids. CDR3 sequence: CASSLGHTNTEAFF. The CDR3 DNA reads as TGCGCCAGCAGCTTGGGGCACACGAACACTGAAGCTTTCTTT.

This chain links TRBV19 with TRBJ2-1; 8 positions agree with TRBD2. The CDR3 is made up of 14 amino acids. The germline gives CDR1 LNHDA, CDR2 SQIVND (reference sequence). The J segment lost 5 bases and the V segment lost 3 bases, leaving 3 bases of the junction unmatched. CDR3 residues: CASSIWTSNNEQFF. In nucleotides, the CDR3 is TGTGCCAGTAGTATTTGGACTAGCAACAATGAGCAGTTCTTC.

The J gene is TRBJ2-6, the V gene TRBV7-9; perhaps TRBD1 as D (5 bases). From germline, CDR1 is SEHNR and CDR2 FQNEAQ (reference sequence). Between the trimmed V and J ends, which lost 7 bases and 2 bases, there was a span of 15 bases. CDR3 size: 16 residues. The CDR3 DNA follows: TGTGCCAGCACCCCGAGTTTAGGGGCTGGGGCCAACGTCCTGACTTTC. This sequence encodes CASTPSLGAGANVLTF.

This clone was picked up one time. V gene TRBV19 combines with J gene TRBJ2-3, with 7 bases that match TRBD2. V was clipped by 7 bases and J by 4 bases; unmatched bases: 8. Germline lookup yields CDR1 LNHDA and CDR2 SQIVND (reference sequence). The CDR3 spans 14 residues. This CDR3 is CASMGGRRADTQYF. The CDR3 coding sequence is TGTGCCAGTATGGGCGGGAGAAGGGCAGATACGCAGTATTTT.

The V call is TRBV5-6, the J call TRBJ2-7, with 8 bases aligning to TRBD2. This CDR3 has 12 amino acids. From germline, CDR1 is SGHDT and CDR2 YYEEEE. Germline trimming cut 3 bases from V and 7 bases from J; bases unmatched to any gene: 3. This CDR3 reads CASSWGTREQYF. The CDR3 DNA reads TGTGCCAGCAGCTGGGGGACTAGGGAGCAGTACTTC.

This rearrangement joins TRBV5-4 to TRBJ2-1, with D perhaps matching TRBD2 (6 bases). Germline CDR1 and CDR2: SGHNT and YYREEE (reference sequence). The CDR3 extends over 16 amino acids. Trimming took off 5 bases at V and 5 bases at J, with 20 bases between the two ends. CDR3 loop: CASSPGDGGNHNEQFF. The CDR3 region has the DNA TGTGCCAGCAGTCCCGGGGACGGGGGTAACCACAATGAGCAGTTCTTC.

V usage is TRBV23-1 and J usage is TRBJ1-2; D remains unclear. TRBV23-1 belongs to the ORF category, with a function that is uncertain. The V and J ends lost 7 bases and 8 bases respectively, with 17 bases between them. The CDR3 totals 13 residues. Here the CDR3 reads CASILMQPRGYTF. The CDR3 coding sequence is TGCGCCAGCATTTTAATGCAACCGCGGGGCTACACCTTC.

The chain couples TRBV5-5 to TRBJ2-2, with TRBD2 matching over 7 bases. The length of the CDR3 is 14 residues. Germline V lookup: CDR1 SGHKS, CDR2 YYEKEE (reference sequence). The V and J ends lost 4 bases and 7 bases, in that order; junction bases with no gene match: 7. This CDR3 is CASSRAWGGGELFF. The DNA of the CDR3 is TGTGCCAGCAGCCGCGCTTGGGGGGGCGGGGAGCTGTTTTTT.

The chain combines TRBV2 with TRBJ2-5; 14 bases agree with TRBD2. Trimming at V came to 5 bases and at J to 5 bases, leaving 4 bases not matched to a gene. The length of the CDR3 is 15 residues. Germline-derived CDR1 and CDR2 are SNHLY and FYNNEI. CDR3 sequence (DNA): TGTGCCAGCAGTCGCCGGACTAGCGGGAGGGAGACCCAGTACTTC. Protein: CASSRRTSGRETQYF. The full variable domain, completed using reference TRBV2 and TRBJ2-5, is EPEVTQTPSHQVTQMGQEVILRCVPISNHLYFYWYRQILGQKVEFLVSFYNNEISEKSEIFDDQFSVERPDGSNFTLKIRSTKLEDSAMYFCASSRRTSGRETQYFGPGTRLLVL.

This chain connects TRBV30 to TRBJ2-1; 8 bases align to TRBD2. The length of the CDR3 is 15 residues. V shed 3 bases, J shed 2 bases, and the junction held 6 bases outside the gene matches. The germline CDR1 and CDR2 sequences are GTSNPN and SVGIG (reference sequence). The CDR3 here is CAWSTGTSTYNEQFF. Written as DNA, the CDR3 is TGTGCCTGGAGCACCGGGACTAGTACCTACAATGAGCAGTTCTTC.

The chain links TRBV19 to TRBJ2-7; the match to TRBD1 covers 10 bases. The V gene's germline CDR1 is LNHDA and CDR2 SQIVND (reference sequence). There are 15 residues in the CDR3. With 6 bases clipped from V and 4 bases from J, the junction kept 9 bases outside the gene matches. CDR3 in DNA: TGTGCCAGTAGCTACGGGACAGGGGATCGGTACGAGCAGTACTTC. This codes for CASSYGTGDRYEQYF.

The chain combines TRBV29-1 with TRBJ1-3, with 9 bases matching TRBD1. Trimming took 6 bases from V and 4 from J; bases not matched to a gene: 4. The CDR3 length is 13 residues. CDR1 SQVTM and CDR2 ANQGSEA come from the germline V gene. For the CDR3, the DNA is TGCAGCGTATGGACAGGGGTCGGAAACACCATATATTTT. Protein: CSVWTGVGNTIYF.

In nucleotides, the CDR3 is TGTGCCAGCAGCCCCAGGTGCCTAACTAGCACAGATACGCAGTATTTT. It yields the protein CASSPRCLTSTDTQYF. This sequence joins TRBV21-1 and TRBJ2-3; the table calls TRBD1, which could not be checked here. TRBV21-1 is an annotated pseudogene. The CDR3 consists of 16 residues.

The CDR3 spells CASSEALRDTYGYTF. CDR3 bases: TGTGCCAGCAGTGAAGCGCTTCGGGACACTTATGGCTACACCTTC. The rearrangement uses TRBV6-1 and TRBJ1-2, with D maybe TRBD1 (6 bases). Germline V gives CDR1 MNHNS, CDR2 SASEGT. V lost 0 bases to trimming and J lost 5 bases, with 13 bases between them. This CDR3 spans 15 amino acids.

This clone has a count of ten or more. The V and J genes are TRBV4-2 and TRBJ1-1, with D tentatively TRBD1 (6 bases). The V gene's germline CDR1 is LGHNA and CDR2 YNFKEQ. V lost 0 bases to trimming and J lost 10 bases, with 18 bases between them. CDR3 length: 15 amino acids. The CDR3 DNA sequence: TGTGCCAGCAGCCAAGATTCCATACAGGGTTGGGGAGCTTTCTTT. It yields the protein CASSQDSIQGWGAFF.

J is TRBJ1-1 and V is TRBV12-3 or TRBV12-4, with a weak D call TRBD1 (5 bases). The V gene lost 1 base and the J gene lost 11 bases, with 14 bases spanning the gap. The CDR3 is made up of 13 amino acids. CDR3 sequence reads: CASSLVGGGEAFF. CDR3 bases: TGTGCCAGCAGTTTAGTTGGGGGAGGTGAGGCTTTCTTT.

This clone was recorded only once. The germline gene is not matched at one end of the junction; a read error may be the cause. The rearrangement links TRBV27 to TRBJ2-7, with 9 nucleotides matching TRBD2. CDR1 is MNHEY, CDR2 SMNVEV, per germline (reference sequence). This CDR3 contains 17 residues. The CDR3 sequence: CANSYKWDSREGCEQYF. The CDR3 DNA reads TGTGCCAACAGTTATAAGTGGGACTCGCGGGAGGGATGCGAGCAGTACTTC.

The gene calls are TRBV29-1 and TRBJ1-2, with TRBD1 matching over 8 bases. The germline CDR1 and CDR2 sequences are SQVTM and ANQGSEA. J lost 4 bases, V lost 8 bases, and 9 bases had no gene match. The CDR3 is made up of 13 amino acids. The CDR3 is CSTEDREGYGYTF. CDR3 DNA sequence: TGCAGCACCGAGGACAGGGAAGGCTATGGCTACACCTTC.

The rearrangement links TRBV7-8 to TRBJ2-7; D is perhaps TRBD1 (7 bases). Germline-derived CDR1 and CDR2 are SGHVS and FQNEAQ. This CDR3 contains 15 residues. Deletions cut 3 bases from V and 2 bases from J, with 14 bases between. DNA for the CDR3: TGTGCCAGCAGCTTCGGGGCAGGGGGGACCTACGAGCAGTACTTC. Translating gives CASSFGAGGTYEQYF.

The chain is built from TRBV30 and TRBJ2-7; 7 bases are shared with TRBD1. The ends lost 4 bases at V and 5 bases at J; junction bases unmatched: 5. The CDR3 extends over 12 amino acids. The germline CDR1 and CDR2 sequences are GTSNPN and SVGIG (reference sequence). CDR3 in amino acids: CAWTRGLNEQYF. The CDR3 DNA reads TGTGCCTGGACCAGGGGGTTAAACGAGCAGTACTTC.

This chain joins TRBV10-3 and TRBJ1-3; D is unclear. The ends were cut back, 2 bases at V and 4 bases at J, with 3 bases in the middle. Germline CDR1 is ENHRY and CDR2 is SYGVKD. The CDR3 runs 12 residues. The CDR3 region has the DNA TGTGCCATCAGTGAGCCGGGAAACACCATATATTTT. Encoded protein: CAISEPGNTIYF.

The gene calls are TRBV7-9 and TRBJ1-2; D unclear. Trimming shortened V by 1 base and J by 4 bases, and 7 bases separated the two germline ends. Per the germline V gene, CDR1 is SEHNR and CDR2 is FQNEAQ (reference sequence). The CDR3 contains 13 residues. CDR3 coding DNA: TGTGCCAGCAGCTTAGTCGAACTCTATGGCTACACCTTC. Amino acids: CASSLVELYGYTF.

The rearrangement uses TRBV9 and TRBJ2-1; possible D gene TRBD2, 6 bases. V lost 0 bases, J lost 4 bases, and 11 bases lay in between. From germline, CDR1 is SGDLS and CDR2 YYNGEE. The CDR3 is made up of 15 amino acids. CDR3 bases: TGTGCCAGCAGCGTAGAGAAGGAGGGGTACAATGAGCAGTTCTTC. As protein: CASSVEKEGYNEQFF.

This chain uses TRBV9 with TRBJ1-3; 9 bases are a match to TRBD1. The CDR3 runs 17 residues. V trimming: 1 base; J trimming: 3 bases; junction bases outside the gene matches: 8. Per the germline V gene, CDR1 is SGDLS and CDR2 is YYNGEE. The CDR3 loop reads CASSVTQGASSGNTIYF. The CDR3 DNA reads TGTGCCAGCAGCGTAACACAGGGGGCATCGAGTGGAAACACCATATATTTT.

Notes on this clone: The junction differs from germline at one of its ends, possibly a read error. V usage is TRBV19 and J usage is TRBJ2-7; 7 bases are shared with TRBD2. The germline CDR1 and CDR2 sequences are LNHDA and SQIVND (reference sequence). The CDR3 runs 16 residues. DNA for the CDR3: TGTGCCAGTAGTCTAGACGGCAGGACTAGCTCCTACGAGCAGTACTTC. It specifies CASSLDGRTSSYEQYF.

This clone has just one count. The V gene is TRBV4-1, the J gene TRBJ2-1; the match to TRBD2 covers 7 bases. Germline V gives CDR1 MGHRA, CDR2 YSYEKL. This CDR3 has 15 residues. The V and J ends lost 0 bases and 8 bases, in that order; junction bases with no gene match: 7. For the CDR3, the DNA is TGCGCCAGCAGCCAAGAGCCTGGGGGGGTCTATGAGCAGTTCTTC. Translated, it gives CASSQEPGGVYEQFF.

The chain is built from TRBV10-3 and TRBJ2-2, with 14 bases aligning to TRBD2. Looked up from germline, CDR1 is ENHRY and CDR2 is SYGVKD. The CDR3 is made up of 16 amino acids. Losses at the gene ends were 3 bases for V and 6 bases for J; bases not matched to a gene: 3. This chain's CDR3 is CAISDGTSGSAGELFF. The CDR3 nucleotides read TGTGCCATCAGTGACGGGACTAGCGGGAGCGCCGGGGAGCTGTTTTTT.